The 32 T cell receptor beta chains below were found in one sample sequenced in a study of T cell changes during pregnancy in multiple sclerosis. Data came from immunoSEQ multiplex PCR; TCRdb stores just in-frame clones and leaves some out. The sample yields around 84,000 clones, 94% seen once. The input for sequencing was peripheral blood, taken in the second trimester of pregnancy. These receptors came from a female donor in good health, enrolled as a control in a pregnancy study.

This chain uses TRBV19 with TRBJ2-1; 7 positions agree with TRBD1. Germline V gene lookup returns CDR1 LNHDA and CDR2 SQIVND (reference sequence). V dropped 9 bases and J dropped 3; count of bases not matched to a gene: 11. The CDR3 extends over 15 amino acids. CDR3 region: CASRLGQGVYNEQFF. The CDR3 bases are TGTGCCAGCCGACTGGGCCAGGGGGTCTACAATGAGCAGTTCTTC.

The gene calls are TRBV6-1 and TRBJ2-1; D is possibly TRBD2 (7 bases). CDR3 length: 15 amino acids. The V gene's germline CDR1 is MNHNS and CDR2 SASEGT. Trimming removed 1 base at V and 4 bases at J, with 11 bases between. The CDR3, as DNA: TGTGCCAGCAGTGAAGGGAGGGGGGGTTACAATGAGCAGTTCTTC. Encoded protein: CASSEGRGGYNEQFF.

The genes are TRBV10-2 and TRBJ1-1; D gene unclear. There are 14 residues in the CDR3. Germline V gene lookup returns CDR1 WSHSY and CDR2 SAAADI. Trimming stripped 3 bases from V and 0 bases from J, with 8 bases between. The CDR3 nucleotides are TGCGCCAGCAGTGACTTGCACTTGAACACTGAAGCTTTCTTT. Its protein product is CASSDLHLNTEAFF.

A single count supports this clone. The chain couples TRBV28 to TRBJ1-1; 8 bases align to TRBD1. This CDR3 has 15 residues. CDR1 is MDHEN, CDR2 SYDVKM, per germline. V lost 7 bases and J lost 0; bases outside the gene matches: 7. The CDR3 region is CASTAPGGLNTEAFF. CDR3 nucleotides: TGTGCCAGCACCGCCCCAGGGGGCTTGAACACTGAAGCTTTCTTT.

This sequence joins TRBV29-1 and TRBJ2-1; 8 bases match TRBD2. Germline CDR1 and CDR2: SQVTM and ANQGSEA. The CDR3 is 15 amino acids. The ends lost 1 base at V and 6 bases at J; junction bases unmatched: 8. DNA of the CDR3: TGCAGCGTTGAAGGGAGTCGGGAGGGCCCCAATGAGCAGTTCTTC. Translated, it gives CSVEGSREGPNEQFF.

This chain uses TRBV5-1 with TRBJ2-5, with a tentative D call TRBD2 (5 bases). Germline V gene data show CDR1 as SGHRS and CDR2 as YFSETQ. The CDR3 has 13 residues. Trimming removed 1 base at V and 2 bases at J, with 6 bases between. CDR3 loop: CASSLSGQETQYF. CDR3 sequence (DNA): TGCGCCAGCAGCTTGTCGGGGCAAGAGACCCAGTACTTC.

This chain joins TRBV19 and TRBJ1-1; no definite D call. Trimming left V 5 bases short and J 9 bases short, with 16 bases between. This CDR3 spans 13 amino acids. From germline, CDR1 is LNHDA and CDR2 SQIVND (reference sequence). This CDR3 reads CASSPDSVNQAFF. The CDR3 DNA reads as TGTGCCAGTAGTCCTGACTCGGTTAACCAAGCTTTCTTT.

The chain recombines TRBV25-1 with TRBJ2-1; D is unclear. This CDR3 region has 18 residues. Trimming pared 3 bases from V and 0 bases from J, leaving 18 bases between. Germline-derived CDR1 and CDR2 are MGHDK and SYGVNS. The CDR3 DNA reads TGTGCCAGCAGTGACTGGTCGGGTTCGACGAGCTCCTACAATGAGCAGTTCTTC. It codes for CASSDWSGSTSSYNEQFF.

The genes are TRBV28 and TRBJ2-7, with D hard to call. This CDR3 comprises 15 residues. V lost 6 bases to trimming and J lost 0 bases, with 15 bases between them. Germline values: CDR1 MDHEN, CDR2 SYDVKM. Here the CDR3 reads CASSNKDRSSYEQYF. CDR3 nucleotide sequence: TGTGCCAGCAGCAACAAAGACCGGAGCTCCTACGAGCAGTACTTC. The variable domain in full, with the rest retrieved from reference TRBV28 and TRBJ2-7, is DVKVTQSSRYLVKRTGEKVFLECVQDMDHENMFWYRQDPGLGLRLIYFSYDVKMKEKGDIPEGYSVSREKKERFSLILESASTNQTSMYLCASSNKDRSSYEQYFGPGTRLTVT.

The V call is TRBV2, the J call TRBJ1-2; D is unresolved. Germline V gives CDR1 SNHLY, CDR2 FYNNEI. With 0 bases removed from V and 4 bases from J, the gap between germline ends came to 12 bases. This CDR3 has 15 amino acids. In DNA, the CDR3 is TGTGCCAGCAGTGAAGCGCTTTCGCTCGGCTATGGCTACACCTTC. This gives the protein CASSEALSLGYGYTF.

The chain recombines TRBV6-1 with TRBJ2-3, with TRBD1 identical over 9 bases. V lost 4 bases and J lost 3; bases outside the gene matches: 5. From germline, CDR1 is MNHNS and CDR2 SASEGT. The CDR3 length is 15 residues. DNA of the CDR3: TGTGCCAGCAGTGGAGGGACAGGGCGGACAGATACGCAGTATTTT. This gives the protein CASSGGTGRTDTQYF.

The chain joins TRBV18 to TRBJ2-7; D ambiguous. Trimming stripped 0 bases from V and 0 bases from J, with 3 bases between. CDR3 size: 13 residues. The germline CDR1 and CDR2 sequences are KGHSH and LQKENI. Written as DNA, the CDR3 is TGTGCCAGCTCACCACCTCTCTCCTACGAGCAGTACTTC. Protein product: CASSPPLSYEQYF.

The rearrangement joins TRBV28 to TRBJ2-3, with TRBD2 as a possible D gene (6 bases). V was clipped by 6 bases and J by 11 bases, with 33 bases between them. The CDR3 spans 18 residues. CDR1 and CDR2 from the germline V gene are MDHEN and SYDVKM. The CDR3 is CASSDHLAGSGLIGGQYF. The CDR3 DNA is TGTGCCAGCAGCGACCACTTGGCCGGTAGCGGACTAATTGGGGGGCAGTATTTT.

CDR3 bases: TGTGCCAGCAGCCTCGGGACTAGCGGGAAGTTCTTC. It yields the protein CASSLGTSGKFF. The chain recombines TRBV2 with TRBJ2-1; 13 bases agree with TRBD2. CDR3 length equals 12 residues. Trimming took 6 bases from V and 14 from J; bases not matched to a gene: 4. Germline CDR1 reads SNHLY; CDR2 reads FYNNEI. The whole variable domain, remainder taken from reference TRBV2 and TRBJ2-1, is EPEVTQTPSHQVTQMGQEVILRCVPISNHLYFYWYRQILGQKVEFLVSFYNNEISEKSEIFDDQFSVERPDGSNFTLKIRSTKLEDSAMYFCASSLGTSGKFFGPGTRLTVL.

The V call is TRBV7-8, the J call TRBJ1-4, with a possible D match to TRBD1 (5 bases). The V end was cut by 5 bases, the J end by 5 bases, with 15 bases between. The germline V gene has CDR1 SGHVS and CDR2 FQNEAQ. CDR3 size: 15 residues. The CDR3 is CASSGTGVWNEKLFF. In DNA, the CDR3 is TGTGCCAGCAGCGGAACGGGGGTGTGGAATGAAAAACTGTTTTTT.

Regarding this clone: Other DNA sequences in the sample encode the same CDR3. V gene TRBV27 combines with J gene TRBJ2-1; D is unclear. CDR1 is MNHEY, CDR2 SMNVEV, per germline (reference sequence). V was cut by 3 bases and J by 0 bases, with 6 bases left in between. The CDR3 spans 14 residues. CDR3 bases: TGTGCCAGCAGTTTGAGGAGCTCCTACAATGAGCAGTTCTTC. Translating it yields CASSLRSSYNEQFF.

The CDR3 nucleotides read TGTGCCAGCAGTTTTTGGCTACAGGGTTTTGCAAACTATGGCTACACCTTC. Translating it yields CASSFWLQGFANYGYTF. The chain recombines TRBV28 with TRBJ1-2, with a possible D match to TRBD1 (6 bases). This CDR3 comprises 17 residues. The V end lost 3 bases, the J end lost 2 bases, and 19 bases lay between the germline ends. Germline V gene data show CDR1 as MDHEN and CDR2 as SYDVKM.

This clone was counted once. The chain couples TRBV4-1 to TRBJ2-1; no firm D call. Germline V gene lookup returns CDR1 MGHRA and CDR2 YSYEKL. V was clipped by 0 bases and J by 5 bases, with 17 bases between them. This CDR3 has 17 residues. Written as DNA, the CDR3 is TGCGCCAGCAGCCAAGAGCCCCCAGGTAACCTAAACAATGAGCAGTTCTTC. Translated, it gives CASSQEPPGNLNNEQFF.

The chain couples TRBV4-1 to TRBJ1-4; D perhaps matches TRBD1 (5 bases). The CDR3 extends over 14 amino acids. The V end was cut by 1 base, the J end by 4 bases, with 7 bases between. CDR1 is MGHRA and CDR2 is YSYEKL in the germline V gene. The CDR3 loop reads CASSQGQGNEKLFF. The CDR3 DNA is TGCGCCAGCAGCCAAGGGCAGGGTAATGAAAAACTGTTTTTT.

The chain links TRBV11-3 to TRBJ2-7, with D possibly matching TRBD1 (6 bases). The length of the CDR3 is 13 residues. Germline CDR1 reads SGHNT; CDR2 reads YENEEA. Trimming shortened V by 2 bases and J by 5 bases, and 10 bases separated the two germline ends. CDR3 amino acids: CASSLRGTDEQYF. The CDR3, as DNA: TGTGCCAGCAGCTTAAGGGGGACGGACGAGCAGTACTTC.

CDR3: CASSWTSGPYNEQFF. The CDR3 DNA reads TGTGCCAGCAGCTGGACTAGCGGGCCCTACAATGAGCAGTTCTTC. The chain joins TRBV7-9 to TRBJ2-1, with 11 bases aligning to TRBD2. The J segment lost 2 bases and the V segment lost 4 bases, leaving 1 base of the junction unmatched. CDR1 is SEHNR, CDR2 FQNEAQ, per germline (reference sequence). This CDR3 has 15 residues.

This chain connects TRBV21-1 to TRBJ2-2; the table's D call, TRBD2, was not checked against the DNA. TRBV21-1 is classified as a pseudogene. The CDR3 runs 24 residues. CDR3 DNA sequence: TGTGCCAGCAGCAAGAGGGACAGATGGACTAGCGGGTCCTTTATATATTCGAACACCGGGGAGCTGTTTTTT. Translated: CASSKRDRWTSGSFIYSNTGELFF.

This chain links TRBV28 with TRBJ2-1; TRBD2 aligns across 13 bases. The V segment lost 7 bases and the J segment 7 bases; nucleotides outside the gene matches: 1. Germline CDR1 reads MDHEN; CDR2 reads SYDVKM. The CDR3 consists of 13 residues. The CDR3 protein is CASTTSGRNEQFF. In DNA form, the CDR3 reads TGTGCCAGCACGACTAGCGGGAGGAATGAGCAGTTCTTC.

This chain joins TRBV19 and TRBJ1-2, with D perhaps TRBD1 (5 bases). The CDR3 loop spans 15 amino acids. Between the trimmed V and J ends, which lost 4 bases and 5 bases, there was a span of 17 bases. Looked up from germline, CDR1 is LNHDA and CDR2 is SQIVND (reference sequence). The CDR3 DNA sequence: TGTGCCAGTAGTACTTCCTATACAGGCTATTATGGCTACACCTTC. Residues: CASSTSYTGYYGYTF.

The chain employs TRBV19 and TRBJ2-2; 9 bases map to TRBD1. The junction had 6 bases not matched to a gene; V was cut back by 1 base and J by 0 bases. The CDR3 has 18 residues. Germline loops: CDR1 LNHDA, CDR2 SQIVND (reference sequence). In nucleotides, the CDR3 is TGTGCCAGTAGTATAGCCCGGTGGGACAGGGCGAACACCGGGGAGCTGTTTTTT. Its protein product is CASSIARWDRANTGELFF. Drawing the rest from reference TRBV19 and TRBJ2-2, the complete variable domain is DGGITQSPKYLFRKEGQNVTLSCEQNLNHDAMYWYRQDPGQGLRLIYYSQIVNDFQKGDIAEGYSVSREKKESFPLTVTSAQKNPTAFYLCASSIARWDRANTGELFFGEGSRLTVL.

J is TRBJ2-2 and V is TRBV11-3, with 8 positions matching TRBD1. Germline V CDR1 and CDR2: SGHNT, YENEEA. CDR3 length: 13 residues. V lost 1 base to trimming and J lost 10 bases; unmatched junction nucleotides: 2. The CDR3 sequence is CASSLGQGPELFF. The CDR3 nucleotides are TGTGCCAGCAGCTTAGGACAGGGGCCGGAGCTGTTTTTT.

The chain combines TRBV6-5 with TRBJ1-1, with no clear D. The CDR3 totals 15 residues. Per the germline V gene, CDR1 is MNHEY and CDR2 is SVGAGI. The V end was cut by 4 bases, the J end by 2 bases, with 14 bases between. The CDR3 DNA reads as TGTGCCAGCAGTTGTGCACAGCAAAACAACACTGAAGCTTTCTTT. Its translation is CASSCAQQNNTEAFF.

The chain uses TRBV7-9 and TRBJ2-5, with 10 bases matching TRBD2. From germline, CDR1 is SEHNR and CDR2 FQNEAQ (reference sequence). The CDR3 has 16 residues. J was trimmed by 5 bases and V by 8 bases; bases with no gene match: 14. The CDR3 DNA is TGTGCCAGCTCCCAGGGGCTAGCGGGAGTTAGGGAGACCCAGTACTTC. Translation gives CASSQGLAGVRETQYF.

The chain uses TRBV5-1 and TRBJ2-3; 9 bases agree with TRBD1. The trim removed 6 bases at V and 4 bases at J, leaving 9 bases unmatched. CDR3 length equals 15 residues. Germline V gene sequence: CDR1 SGHRS, CDR2 YFSETQ. CDR3 region: CASTTGTGPADTQYF. The CDR3 bases are TGCGCCAGCACAACCGGGACAGGGCCCGCAGATACGCAGTATTTT. The whole variable domain, filled in from reference TRBV5-1 and TRBJ2-3, reads KAGVTQTPRYLIKTRGQQVTLSCSPISGHRSVSWYQQTPGQGLQFLFEYFSETQRNKGNFPGRFSGRQFSNSRSEMNVSTLELGDSALYLCASTTGTGPADTQYFGPGTRLTVL.

The rearrangement joins TRBV29-1 to TRBJ2-1; D is possibly TRBD2 (6 bases). The CDR3 runs to 14 residues. V was trimmed by 4 bases and J by 1 base, leaving 11 bases between them. Germline CDR1 and CDR2: SQVTM and ANQGSEA. DNA of the CDR3: TGCAGCGTTGCTCTCCGGGGGTCCTACAATGAGCAGTTCTTC. Translating gives CSVALRGSYNEQFF.

The chain couples TRBV19 to TRBJ1-3; D is unresolved. Germline CDR1 reads LNHDA; CDR2 reads SQIVND (reference sequence). This CDR3 comprises 13 residues. V lost 6 bases and J lost 3, with 9 bases in between. The CDR3 spells CASSPSGGNTIYF. DNA of the CDR3: TGTGCCAGTAGCCCCAGCGGTGGAAACACCATATATTTT. Combining the CDR3 with reference TRBV19 and TRBJ1-3 gives the whole variable domain DGGITQSPKYLFRKEGQNVTLSCEQNLNHDAMYWYRQDPGQGLRLIYYSQIVNDFQKGDIAEGYSVSREKKESFPLTVTSAQKNPTAFYLCASSPSGGNTIYFGEGSWLTVV.

On this clone: Other DNA sequences of this sample code for an identical CDR3. The chain employs TRBV27 and TRBJ2-1, with 11 nucleotides matching TRBD1. The CDR3 contains 15 residues. The germline V gene encodes CDR1 MNHEY and CDR2 SMNVEV (reference sequence). V was pared by 5 bases and J by 4 bases, with 4 bases of the junction left unmatched. The CDR3 DNA reads as TGTGCCAGCAGTCCCGGGACAGGGGGTTACAATGAGCAGTTCTTC. Protein: CASSPGTGGYNEQFF.